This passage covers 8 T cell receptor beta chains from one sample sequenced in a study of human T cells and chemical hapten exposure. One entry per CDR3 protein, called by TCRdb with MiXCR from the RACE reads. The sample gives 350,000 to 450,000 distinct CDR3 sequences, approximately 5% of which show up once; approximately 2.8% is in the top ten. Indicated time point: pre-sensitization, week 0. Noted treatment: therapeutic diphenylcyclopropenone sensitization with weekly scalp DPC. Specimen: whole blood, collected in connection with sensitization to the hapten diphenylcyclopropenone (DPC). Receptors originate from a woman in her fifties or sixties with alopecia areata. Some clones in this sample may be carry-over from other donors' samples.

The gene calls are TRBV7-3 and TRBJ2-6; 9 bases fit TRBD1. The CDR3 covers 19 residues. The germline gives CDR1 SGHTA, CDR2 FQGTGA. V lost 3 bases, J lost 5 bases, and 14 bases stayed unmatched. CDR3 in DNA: TGTGCCAGCAGCTTCCCGCCGGGACAGGGACTCCAGAGGGCCAACGTCCTGACTTTC. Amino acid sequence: CASSFPPGQGLQRANVLTF.

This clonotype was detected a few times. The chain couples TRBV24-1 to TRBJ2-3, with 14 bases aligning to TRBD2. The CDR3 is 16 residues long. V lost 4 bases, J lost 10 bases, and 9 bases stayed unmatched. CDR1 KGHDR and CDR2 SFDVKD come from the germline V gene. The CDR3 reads CATSETGLAGEEAQYF. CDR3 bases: TGTGCCACCAGTGAAACGGGACTAGCGGGGGAGGAGGCGCAGTATTTT.

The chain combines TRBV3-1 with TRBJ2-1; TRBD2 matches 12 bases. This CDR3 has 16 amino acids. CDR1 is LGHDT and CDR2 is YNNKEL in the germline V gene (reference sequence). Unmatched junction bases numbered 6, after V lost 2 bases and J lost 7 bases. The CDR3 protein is CASSQPLTSGGNEQFF. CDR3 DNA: TGTGCCAGCAGCCAACCGTTGACTAGCGGGGGAAATGAGCAGTTCTTC.

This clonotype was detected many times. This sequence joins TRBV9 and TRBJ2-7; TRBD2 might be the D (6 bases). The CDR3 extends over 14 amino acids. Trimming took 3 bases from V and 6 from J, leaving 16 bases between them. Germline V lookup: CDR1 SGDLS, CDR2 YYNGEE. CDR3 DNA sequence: TGTGCCAGCAGCGGAGGGGACTCCTCATCCGAGCAGTACTTC. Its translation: CASSGGDSSSEQYF.

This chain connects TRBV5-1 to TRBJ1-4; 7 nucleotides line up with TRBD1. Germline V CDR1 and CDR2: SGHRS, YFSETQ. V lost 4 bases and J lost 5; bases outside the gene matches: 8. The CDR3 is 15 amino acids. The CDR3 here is CASSPETGKNEKLFF. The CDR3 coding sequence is TGCGCCAGCAGCCCGGAGACAGGGAAGAATGAAAAACTGTTTTTT. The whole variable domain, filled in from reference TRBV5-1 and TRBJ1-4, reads KAGVTQTPRYLIKTRGQQVTLSCSPISGHRSVSWYQQTPGQGLQFLFEYFSETQRNKGNFPGRFSGRQFSNSRSEMNVSTLELGDSALYLCASSPETGKNEKLFFGSGTQLSVL.

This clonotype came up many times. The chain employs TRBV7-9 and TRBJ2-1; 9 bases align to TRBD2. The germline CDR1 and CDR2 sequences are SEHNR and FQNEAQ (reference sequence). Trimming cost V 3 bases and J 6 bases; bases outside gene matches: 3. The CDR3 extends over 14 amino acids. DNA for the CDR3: TGTGCCAGCAGCTTGGAGGGACTAGCCAATGAGCAGTTCTTC. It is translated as CASSLEGLANEQFF.

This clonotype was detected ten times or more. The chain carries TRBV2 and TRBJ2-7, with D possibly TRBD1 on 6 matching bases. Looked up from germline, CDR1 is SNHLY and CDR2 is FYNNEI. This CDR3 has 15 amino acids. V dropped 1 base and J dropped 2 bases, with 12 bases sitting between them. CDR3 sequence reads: CASSEVPGAAYEQYF. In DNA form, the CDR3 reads TGTGCCAGCAGTGAAGTGCCAGGGGCCGCCTACGAGCAGTACTTC. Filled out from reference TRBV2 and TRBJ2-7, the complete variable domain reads EPEVTQTPSHQVTQMGQEVILRCVPISNHLYFYWYRQILGQKVEFLVSFYNNEISEKSEIFDDQFSVERPDGSNFTLKIRSTKLEDSAMYFCASSEVPGAAYEQYFGPGTRLTVT.

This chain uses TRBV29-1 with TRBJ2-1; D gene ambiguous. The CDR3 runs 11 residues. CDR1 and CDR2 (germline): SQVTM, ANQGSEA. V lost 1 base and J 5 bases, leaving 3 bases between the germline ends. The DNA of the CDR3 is TGCAGCGTTGAAGGAGACAATGAGCAGTTCTTC. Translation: CSVEGDNEQFF.